The clone carrying this T cell receptor (beta chain) occurred once. The antigen is undetermined. Primers for the PCR totalled 60 Vbeta and 13 Jbeta. The assay was immunoSEQ multiplex PCR, and TCRdb's table has in-frame clones only and misses some. The table has approximately 70,000 clones, about 70% seen once. The CDR3 sequence is 15 residues long. CDR1 MGHRA and CDR2 YSYEKL come from the germline V gene. V was shortened by 2 bases and J by 0 bases, with 10 bases between the two germline ends. This sample stems from a study of cytomegalovirus exposure and HLA in healthy donors. Study context: Researchers found that roughly 77% of 350 to 500 genotyped donors fell within the Caucasian-associated ancestry cluster. Study observations and caveats: In a later analysis, HLA-associated beta chains showed higher expansion and lower generation probabilities than comparable chains. Donors belonging to an Asian-associated ancestry cluster reportedly showed fewer N-insertions in productive TCRs than the approximately 680-donor mean, according to what a later analysis found.

Sequenced sample: PBMCs. This clonotype originated in a man aged 40-49 years in good health and CMV-seropositive. V and J are TRBV4-1 and TRBJ1-2; possibly TRBD1 for D (6 bases). CDR3 DNA: TGCGCCAGCAGCCAACTTGGACAGTCTAACTATGGCTACACCTTC. This gives the protein CASSQLGQSNYGYTF.